The following is a TCR beta chain sequence with its context. The antigen is unknown. This CDR3 comprises 15 residues. Germline assignment: CDR1 MNHEY and CDR2 SMNVEV (reference sequence). The V segment lost 3 bases and the J segment 3 bases; nucleotides outside the gene matches: 5. Some clones are missing from TCRdb's copy, which holds only in-frame ones; the method was immunoSEQ multiplex PCR. The table shows about 200,000 clones, with about 90% occurring only once. This sample stems from a study of cytomegalovirus exposure and HLA in healthy donors. Study-wide points: Researchers reported that a few CMV-associated chains were confirmed in vitro as CMV antigen-specific. There were 164 TCR beta chains listed as cytomegalovirus-associated.

The sequence came from a woman aged 18-29 years in good health and CMV-seronegative. What was sequenced was PBMCs. This sequence joins TRBV27 and TRBJ2-7; TRBD1 matches 10 bases. The CDR3 sequence: CASSFYRTGGYEQYF. CDR3 sequence (DNA): TGTGCCAGCAGTTTTTATAGGACAGGGGGCTACGAGCAGTACTTC.